The sequence of this T cell receptor beta chain was determined in a study of CD8 T cells in ankylosing spondylitis. The junction had 12 bases not matched to a gene; V was cut back by 6 bases and J by 8 bases. Looked up from germline, CDR1 is SQVTM and CDR2 is ANQGSEA. This CDR3 contains 14 residues. This clonotype was observed a few times. What it binds is unknown. Whole-study results and caveats: Made up of about eight highly homologous variants, a TCR beta motif appeared characteristic of ankylosing spondylitis blood. Disease-associated clonotypes exhibited CD8+ identity and were relatively infrequent in peripheral blood. Reported data indicate significant enrichment of disease-linked clones within matched ankylosing spondylitis synovial fluid.

TCR beta libraries were made by quantitative 5'-RACE with molecular barcodes. Each CDR3 protein gets one entry after TCRdb re-called the 5' RACE reads with MiXCR. The table has fewer than 250,000 distinct CDR3 sequences, 18% seen once. The sequenced material came from blood, either unsorted or a sorted T cell fraction (not recorded which). The chain combines TRBV29-1 with TRBJ2-1, with TRBD2 identical over 8 bases. The sequence was obtained from a male donor with ankylosing spondylitis. CDR3 protein: CSVGSGTSSHEQFF. The CDR3 coding sequence is TGCAGCGTGGGGTCCGGGACTAGTTCCCATGAGCAGTTCTTC.